Here is one T cell receptor (beta chain) with its context. CDR1 GTSNPN and CDR2 SVGIG come from the germline V gene (reference sequence). The J segment lost 3 bases and the V segment lost 4 bases, leaving 5 bases of the junction unmatched. The CDR3 length is 14 residues. The source of the sample is a study of blood T cell repertoires in COVID-19. Libraries were prepared by immunoSEQ multiplex PCR; TCRdb keeps only in-frame clonotypes and omits some of them. This table holds about 230,000 clones, about four fifths found once. The V call is TRBV30, the J call TRBJ1-4, with 7 bases matching TRBD1. The source material was peripheral blood. This clonotype was sampled from a man aged 45-65 years with active or convalescent COVID-19. In DNA, the CDR3 is TGTGCCTGGACCCCCGGGACAGCTAATGAAAAACTGTTTTTT. Its translation is CAWTPGTANEKLFF.